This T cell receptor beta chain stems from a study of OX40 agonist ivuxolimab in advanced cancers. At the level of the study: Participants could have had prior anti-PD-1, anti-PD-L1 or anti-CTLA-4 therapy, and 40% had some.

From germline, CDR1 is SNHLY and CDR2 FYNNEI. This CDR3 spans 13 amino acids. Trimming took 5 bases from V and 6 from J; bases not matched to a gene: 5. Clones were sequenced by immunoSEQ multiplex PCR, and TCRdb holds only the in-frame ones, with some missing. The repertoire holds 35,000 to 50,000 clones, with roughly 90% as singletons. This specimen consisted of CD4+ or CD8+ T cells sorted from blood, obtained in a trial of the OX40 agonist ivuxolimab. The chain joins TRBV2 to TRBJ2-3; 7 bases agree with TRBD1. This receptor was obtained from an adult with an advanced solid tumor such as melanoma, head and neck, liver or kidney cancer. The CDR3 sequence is CASSRTGPDTQYF. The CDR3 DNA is TGTGCCAGCAGTAGGACAGGTCCGGATACGCAGTATTTT.